A selection of T cell receptor beta chains follows, all from one sample in a study of cytomegalovirus exposure and HLA in healthy donors. Clones were sequenced by immunoSEQ multiplex PCR, and TCRdb holds only the in-frame ones, with some missing. Of 150,000 or so clones in the sample, approximately 90% were seen once. The sample comprised PBMCs. The source is a woman aged 30 to 39 in good health and CMV-seronegative. Each CDR3 is given with its conserved first and last residue. A D gene is named only where the DNA matches it firmly. Rows may omit the clone size; those that give it use once, few, many or a size class.

TRBV5-1	15	.	TRBJ2-1	TRBD1	TGCGCCAGCAGCTTATGGACAGGGACGAACAATGAGCAGTTCTTC	CASSLWTGTNNEQFF
TRBV18	14	.	TRBJ2-7	.	TGTGCCAGCTCACCGGGCGGGTTAACGACCGAGCAGTACTTC	CASSPGGLTTEQYF
TRBV7-6	17	.	TRBJ2-1	.	TGTGCCAGCAGCCTATTTGGGGCAGGTACTCTGGCAAATGAGCAGTTCTTC	CASSLFGAGTLANEQFF
TRBV5-4	13	.	TRBJ2-1	.	TGTGCCAGCAGCGGGAGCTCCTACAATGAGCAGTTCTTC	CASSGSSYNEQFF
TRBV19	13	.	TRBJ2-7	.	TGTGCCAGTAGTATGTTTTTAAATTACGAGCAGTACTTC	CASSMFLNYEQYF
TRBV18	13	.	TRBJ1-2	.	TGTGCCAGCTCACCGGAAGGGGAATATGGCTACACCTTC	CASSPEGEYGYTF
TRBV5-6	15	.	TRBJ2-7	TRBD2	TGTGCCAGCAGCCGAGGACTAGTCGGGGTCTACGAGCAGTACTTC	CASSRGLVGVYEQYF
TRBV2	15	.	TRBJ1-4	.	TGTGCCAGCAAGGGACATGGGGCAACTAATGAAAAACTGTTTTTT	CASKGHGATNEKLFF
TRBV6-1	14	.	TRBJ2-6	.	TGTGCCAGCAGTGTCTCCTCTGGGGCCAACGTCCTGACTTTC	CASSVSSGANVLTF
TRBV6-5	13	.	TRBJ1-1	.	TGTGCCAGCAGTTGGACAACGAACACTGAAGCTTTCTTT	CASSWTTNTEAFF
TRBV30	13	once	TRBJ1-1	.	TGTGCCTACACCCGGCAGGGAGGCACTGAAGCTTTCTTT	CAYTRQGGTEAFF
TRBV4-1	14	.	TRBJ2-7	TRBD2	TGCGCCAGCAGCCAACCTAGCGGGATATACGAGCAGTACTTC	CASSQPSGIYEQYF
TRBV7-6	15	.	TRBJ2-3	TRBD1	TGTGCCAGCAGCTTGGGACAGGGGATCACAGATACGCAGTATTTT	CASSLGQGITDTQYF
TRBV7-8	14	.	TRBJ1-1	.	TGTGCCAGCCGCTGGTCGCGGGAGAACACTGAAGCTTTCTTT	CASRWSRENTEAFF
TRBV5-1	15	.	TRBJ2-1	TRBD2	TGCGCCAGCAGCTCGCAATTAGCGGGCTACAATGAGCAGTTCTTC	CASSSQLAGYNEQFF
TRBV1	16	once	TRBJ2-3	.	TGCACCAGCAGCCACGTTATAATAGCGGACACAGATACGCAGTATTTT	CTSSHVIIADTDTQYF
TRBV4-2	14	.	TRBJ2-5	.	TGTGCCAGCAGCCAAGAGCGGGTCGGGGAGACCCAGTACTTC	CASSQERVGETQYF
TRBV2	16	.	TRBJ1-1	TRBD1	TGTGCCAGCAGTGGCCGGGGGACAGTGATCACCACTGAAGCTTTCTTT	CASSGRGTVITTEAFF
TRBV2	15	.	TRBJ2-1	TRBD2	TGTGCCAGCAGTGAACGTCCTAGCGGCTACAATGAGCAGTTCTTC	CASSERPSGYNEQFF
TRBV6-1	15	.	TRBJ1-3	TRBD1	TGTGCCAGCAGTGAAGGGACAGGGGCTCACAGGGGCATATATTTT	CASSEGTGAHRGIYF
TRBV9	18	.	TRBJ2-1	TRBD1	TGTGCCAGCAGCGTATGGCCGGCGACAGGGAAGATAAAAAATGAGCAGTTCTTC	CASSVWPATGKIKNEQFF
TRBV19	15	.	TRBJ2-7	TRBD2	TGTGCCAGTAGTCCTCTAGGCGGGGGCTCCTACGAGCAGTACTTC	CASSPLGGGSYEQYF
TRBV5-1	15	.	TRBJ2-7	TRBD1	TGCGCCAGCAGCTTGGTTGGGACAGGGTCAATCGAGCAGTACTTC	CASSLVGTGSIEQYF
TRBV19	15	.	TRBJ2-1	TRBD1	TGTGCCAGTAGTGCGACAGGGGAATCCTACAATGAGCAGTTCTTC	CASSATGESYNEQFF
TRBV19	13	.	TRBJ2-2	.	TGTGCCAGTAGTTACATGAACACCGGGGAGCTGTTTTTT	CASSYMNTGELFF
TRBV19	15	.	TRBJ1-6	TRBD1	TGTGCCAGTAGTAGCGACAGGGGGCGCGGTTCACCCCTCCACTTT	CASSSDRGRGSPLHF
TRBV6-5	15	.	TRBJ1-1	TRBD1	TGTGCCAGCAGGCTAACCGGGACAGGGAGCACTGAAGCTTTCTTT	CASRLTGTGSTEAFF
TRBV5-3	14	.	TRBJ1-4	TRBD1	TGTGCCAGAAGCGGCTGGGACAGGGGGCGAAAACTGTTTTTT	CARSGWDRGRKLFF
TRBV7-2	13	.	TRBJ2-7	.	TGTGCCAGCAGCTTCCCAGGGGGGTGGGAGCAGTACTTC	CASSFPGGWEQYF
TRBV13	14	.	TRBJ1-2	TRBD1	TGTGCCAGCAGCATCCGGACAGGGATATATGGCTACACCTTC	CASSIRTGIYGYTF
TRBV19	16	once	TRBJ1-5	.	TGTGCCAGTATTAGGGCCTGGTCGGGAGACAATCAGCCCCAGCATTTT	CASIRAWSGDNQPQHF
TRBV7-2	14	once	TRBJ2-7	.	TGTGCCAGCAGCTTAGGGTCCCCAGCCTACGAGCAGTACTTC	CASSLGSPAYEQYF
TRBV2	15	.	TRBJ2-7	.	TGTGCCAGCAGTTGGAGGGGCTCGGGGACCTACGAGCAGTACTTC	CASSWRGSGTYEQYF
TRBV5-4	13	once	TRBJ2-3	.	TGTGCCAGCAGCGCGGGAAGTCCAGATACGCAGTATTTT	CASSAGSPDTQYF
TRBV9	13	.	TRBJ1-1	.	TGTGCCAGCAGCGTAGCAGGGAACACTGAAGCTTTCTTT	CASSVAGNTEAFF
TRBV5-1	17	few	TRBJ2-6	.	TGCGCCAGCAGCTTGGATGTCAGTGGCTCTGGGGCCAACGTCCTGACTTTC	CASSLDVSGSGANVLTF
TRBV11-2	15	.	TRBJ1-6	TRBD1	TGTGCCAGCAGCTTAGGGACAGGGAGCAATTCACCCCTCCACTTT	CASSLGTGSNSPLHF
TRBV4-3	14	.	TRBJ2-3	.	TGCGCCAGCAGCCAAGATCAGAGCACAGATACGCAGTATTTT	CASSQDQSTDTQYF
TRBV4-1	15	.	TRBJ2-7	.	TGCGCCAGCAGCCAAGTTATGGCTTCTTTCTACGAGCAGTACTTC	CASSQVMASFYEQYF
TRBV2	15	.	TRBJ2-7	.	TGTGCCAGCAGCGGTGGGGGGACAGCGGATGACGAGCAGTACTTC	CASSGGGTADDEQYF
TRBV14	15	.	TRBJ2-7	.	TGTGCCAGCAGCCACTTGCACAGGGAAGCCCACGAGCAGTACTTC	CASSHLHREAHEQYF
TRBV5-1	15	.	TRBJ2-2	.	TGCGCCAGCAGCCCTGAGGGCCGACAAGGAAGGGAGCTGTTTTTT	CASSPEGRQGRELFF
TRBV12-5	13	few	TRBJ2-7	.	TGTGCTAGTGGTCCCCGAGATGCCTACGAGCAGTACTTC	CASGPRDAYEQYF
TRBV27	19	.	TRBJ1-4	.	TGTGCCAGCAGTACTAAGGCCTGGGCAGGGGAGGGATCTAATGAAAAACTGTTTTTT	CASSTKAWAGEGSNEKLFF